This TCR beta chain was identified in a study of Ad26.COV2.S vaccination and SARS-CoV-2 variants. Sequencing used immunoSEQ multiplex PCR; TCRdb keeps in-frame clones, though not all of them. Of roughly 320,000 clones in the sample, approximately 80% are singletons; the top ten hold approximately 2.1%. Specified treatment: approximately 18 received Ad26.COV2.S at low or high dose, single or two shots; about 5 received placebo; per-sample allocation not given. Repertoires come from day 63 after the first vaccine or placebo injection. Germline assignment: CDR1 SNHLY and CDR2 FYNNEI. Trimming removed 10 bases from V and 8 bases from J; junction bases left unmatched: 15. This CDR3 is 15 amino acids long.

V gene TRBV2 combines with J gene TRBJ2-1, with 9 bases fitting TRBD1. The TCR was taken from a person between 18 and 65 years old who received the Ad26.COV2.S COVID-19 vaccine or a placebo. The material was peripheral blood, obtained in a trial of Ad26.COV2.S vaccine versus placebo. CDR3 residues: CATPSGTGTFHEQFF. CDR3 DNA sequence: TGTGCCACCCCATCCGGGACAGGGACTTTTCATGAGCAGTTCTTC.